What follows are 32 T cell receptor beta chains derived from one specimen sequenced in a study of blood T cells in healthy people across ages. Together with a sample-barcoded 5' primer, a J-beta primer mix was included in a second PCR lasting about 6 to 12 cycles. In TCRdb, the 5' RACE reads were re-called with MiXCR into one record per CDR3 protein. The sample yields approximately 900,000 distinct CDR3 sequences, just under 30% seen once. The sample was also reused in another study, on T cells of mothers and their children.

Source material: blood. These receptor sequences come from a woman between 35 and 50 years old in good health.

The chain combines TRBV5-1 with TRBJ1-1, with D possibly TRBD1 on 5 matching bases. Germline CDR1 is SGHRS and CDR2 is YFSETQ. V lost 4 bases and J lost 5, with 15 bases in between. CDR3 length equals 14 residues. CDR3 sequence (DNA): TGCGCCAGCAGCAACAGACGGGGCGGGACTGAAGCTTTCTTT. Translation gives CASSNRRGGTEAFF. The whole variable domain, filled in from reference TRBV5-1 and TRBJ1-1, reads KAGVTQTPRYLIKTRGQQVTLSCSPISGHRSVSWYQQTPGQGLQFLFEYFSETQRNKGNFPGRFSGRQFSNSRSEMNVSTLELGDSALYLCASSNRRGGTEAFFGQGTRLTVV.

V is TRBV20-1 and J is TRBJ2-7, with 8 bases aligning to TRBD2. J was trimmed by 0 bases and V by 6 bases; bases with no gene match: 13. CDR1 and CDR2 (germline): DFQATT, SNEGSKA (reference sequence). The CDR3 has 16 amino acids. CDR3 sequence (DNA): TGCAGTGCCGGGGGGGGCAGGGGTCGGTCCTCCTACGAGCAGTACTTC. Translating gives CSAGGGRGRSSYEQYF.

The V call is TRBV10-3, the J call TRBJ2-1, with 8 positions matching TRBD2. The CDR3 runs to 17 residues. J lost 4 bases, V lost 0 bases, and 8 bases had no gene match. Germline V gives CDR1 ENHRY, CDR2 SYGVKD. The CDR3 protein is CAISESGGAGVYNEQFF. CDR3 sequence (DNA): TGTGCCATCAGTGAGTCTGGGGGAGCGGGGGTTTACAATGAGCAGTTCTTC.

The chain employs TRBV7-2 and TRBJ1-2; possibly TRBD1 for D (6 bases). CDR3 length: 16 amino acids. CDR1 is SGHTA, CDR2 FQGNSA, per germline. V shed 5 bases and J shed 0 bases, with 16 bases lying between them. The CDR3 DNA is TGTGCCAGCAGCACAGGGACCGAGAAACCTAACTATGGCTACACCTTC. This encodes CASSTGTEKPNYGYTF.

This clonotype was detected a few times. The CDR3 here is CASSERTGAGRETQYF. The CDR3 coding sequence is TGTGCCAGCAGCGAGCGGACAGGGGCCGGTCGAGAGACCCAGTACTTC. The rearrangement joins TRBV9 to TRBJ2-5, with 9 bases aligning to TRBD1. CDR3 length equals 16 residues. Trimming removed 3 bases from V and 4 bases from J; junction bases left unmatched: 10. Germline V gives CDR1 SGDLS, CDR2 YYNGEE.

This clonotype was observed a handful of times. V and J are TRBV6-6 and TRBJ2-5, with TRBD2 matching 11 bases. CDR1 and CDR2 (germline): MNHNY, SVGAGI (reference sequence). The CDR3 extends over 16 amino acids. V trimming: 7 bases; J trimming: 4 bases; junction bases outside the gene matches: 11. The CDR3 coding sequence is TGTGCCAGCACCCCGTCGGGGCTAGCGGGGGGAGAGACCCAGTACTTC. It translates to CASTPSGLAGGETQYF.

This clonotype has ten or more counts. The chain carries TRBV28 and TRBJ2-7; 9 nucleotides match TRBD2. CDR1 and CDR2 (germline): MDHEN, SYDVKM. Unmatched junction bases numbered 2, after V lost 6 bases and J lost 2 bases. This CDR3 region has 13 residues. CDR3 DNA sequence: TGTGCCAGCAGGATAGCGGGGGCCTACGAGCAGTACTTC. Protein sequence: CASRIAGAYEQYF.

The chain uses TRBV21-1 and TRBJ2-3; the listed D gene, TRBD1, was not tested against the DNA. TRBV21-1 is given as a pseudogene. The CDR3 has 18 amino acids. The DNA for the CDR3 is TGTGCCAGCAGCAATGTCAACCGTCGGCGGGGGAGCACAGATACGCAGTATTTT. Translation gives CASSNVNRRRGSTDTQYF.

This clonotype was counted ten times or more. This sequence joins TRBV28 and TRBJ2-7; no clear D. CDR3 length: 15 residues. Germline-derived CDR1 and CDR2 are MDHEN and SYDVKM. V was pared by 6 bases and J by 0 bases, with 15 bases between. The DNA of the CDR3 is TGTGCCAGCAGAATCACCCAAGGCAGCTCCTACGAGCAGTACTTC. Amino acid sequence: CASRITQGSSYEQYF.

The chain couples TRBV5-1 to TRBJ1-1; D ambiguous. The germline V gene encodes CDR1 SGHRS and CDR2 YFSETQ. This CDR3 region has 14 residues. V was clipped by 3 bases and J by 6 bases, with 15 bases between them. CDR3 DNA: TGCGCCAGCAGCTCAGACACAAGGACGGCTGAAGCTTTCTTT. Translating gives CASSSDTRTAEAFF.

The DNA for the CDR3 is TGTGCCAGCAGCCACCCAGCGGGGGCGTCCTACAATGAGCAGTTCTTC. The encoded protein is CASSHPAGASYNEQFF. The genes are TRBV9 and TRBJ2-1, with TRBD2 identical over 8 bases. CDR3 length equals 16 residues. V lost 4 bases to trimming and J lost 1 base; unmatched junction nucleotides: 7. Per the germline V gene, CDR1 is SGDLS and CDR2 is YYNGEE.

This clonotype occurred a few times. CDR3 bases: TGCAGCGTGAGGGACAGGGGGGATAACTATGGCTACACCTTC. It is translated as CSVRDRGDNYGYTF. The chain recombines TRBV29-1 with TRBJ1-2, with TRBD1 matching over 11 bases. Germline V gene lookup returns CDR1 SQVTM and CDR2 ANQGSEA. The V and J ends lost 6 bases and 1 base, in that order; junction bases with no gene match: 4. This CDR3 is 14 amino acids long.

This clonotype was found many times. The V and J genes are TRBV4-1 and TRBJ2-7; 10 bases map to TRBD2. CDR1 is MGHRA and CDR2 is YSYEKL in the germline V gene. Trimming removed 3 bases from V and 2 bases from J; junction bases left unmatched: 7. There are 16 residues in the CDR3. This CDR3 is CASSHPGLAAAYEQYF. CDR3 coding DNA: TGCGCCAGCAGCCACCCCGGACTAGCGGCGGCCTACGAGCAGTACTTC.

In its sample, this clonotype was seen many times. The rearrangement links TRBV10-3 to TRBJ2-1; 7 bases are a match to TRBD2. Germline CDR1 is ENHRY and CDR2 is SYGVKD. V shed 8 bases and J 4 bases; nucleotides not matched to a gene: 5. The length of the CDR3 is 13 residues. CDR3 DNA sequence: TGTGCCATCGCCCTAGCGGTATACAATGAGCAGTTCTTC. Its translation: CAIALAVYNEQFF.

The table lists this clonotype with a count of one. The chain combines TRBV12-3 or TRBV12-4 with TRBJ2-2; 8 positions match TRBD2. The length of the CDR3 is 15 residues. V lost 10 bases, J lost 3 bases, and 10 bases stayed unmatched. CDR3 residues: CANSGLAPDTGELFF. For the CDR3, the DNA is TGTGCCAACAGCGGACTAGCTCCGGACACCGGGGAGCTGTTTTTT.

Many counts were recorded for this clonotype. The rearrangement joins TRBV14 to TRBJ1-1; 8 positions agree with TRBD1. Losses at the gene ends were 3 bases for V and 1 base for J; bases not matched to a gene: 10. In germline, CDR1 is SGHDN, CDR2 FVKESK. CDR3 size: 17 residues. The DNA of the CDR3 is TGTGCCAGCAGCCACCCCCTAGTAGGACAGGGGAACACTGAAGCTTTCTTT. Its translation: CASSHPLVGQGNTEAFF.

The chain carries TRBV20-1 and TRBJ1-2; D is unresolved. Germline values: CDR1 DFQATT, CDR2 SNEGSKA (reference sequence). The length of the CDR3 is 12 residues. The CDR3 reads CRAKVMNYGYTF. The CDR3 DNA reads TGCAGGGCCAAAGTTATGAACTATGGCTACACCTTC.

J is TRBJ2-3 and V is TRBV12-3 or TRBV12-4; possible D gene TRBD2, 5 bases. V was pared by 6 bases and J by 4 bases, with 14 bases between. This CDR3 contains 14 residues. The CDR3 spells CASRTRVRADTQYF. The CDR3 DNA follows: TGTGCCAGCAGAACTAGAGTGAGAGCAGATACGCAGTATTTT.

Worth noting for this clonotype: A much larger clone sits a single nucleotide away, making a read error possible. The V and J genes are TRBV6-4 and TRBJ2-1; 13 bases fit TRBD2. The J call is doubtful: the DNA matches TRBJ2-7 better. CDR3 length: 17 residues. Germline V lookup: CDR1 MRHNA, CDR2 SNTAGT. This CDR3 is CASEGTSGGVSYNEQYF. The CDR3, as DNA: TGTGCCAGCGAGGGAACTAGCGGGGGGGTGTCCTACAATGAGCAGTACTTC.

This clonotype was seen repeatedly, ten times or more. The V call is TRBV7-8, the J call TRBJ1-1, with D unclear. Per germline, CDR1 SGHVS and CDR2 FQNEAQ. The V and J ends lost 5 bases and 1 base respectively, with 11 bases between them. The CDR3 runs to 14 residues. The CDR3 sequence is CASSRQQRNTEAFF. The CDR3 nucleotides are TGTGCCAGCAGCCGCCAACAGAGGAACACTGAAGCTTTCTTT.

The table lists this clonotype with a few counts. The J gene is TRBJ2-3, the V gene TRBV12-3 or TRBV12-4; 10 positions agree with TRBD2. V trimming: 1 base; J trimming: 5 bases; junction bases outside the gene matches: 3. CDR3 size: 15 residues. The CDR3 is CASSLEAGGLDTQYF. The CDR3 nucleotides read TGTGCCAGCAGTTTAGAAGCGGGGGGGTTAGATACGCAGTATTTT.

This sequence joins TRBV20-1 and TRBJ1-2; D gene uncertain. This CDR3 contains 11 residues. Looked up from germline, CDR1 is DFQATT and CDR2 is SNEGSKA (reference sequence). The V end lost 5 bases, the J end lost 8 bases, and 12 bases lay between the germline ends. CDR3 sequence (DNA): TGCAGTGCTCCAGACACGGGAGGCTACACCTTC. It yields the protein CSAPDTGGYTF.

This clonotype was seen repeatedly, ten times or more. This chain uses TRBV29-1 with TRBJ2-1; TRBD1 matches 9 bases. The V and J ends lost 7 bases and 1 base, in that order; junction bases with no gene match: 5. Per the germline V gene, CDR1 is SQVTM and CDR2 is ANQGSEA. The CDR3 runs to 14 residues. CDR3 DNA: TGCAGCGCTGGACAGGGGAGTTCCTACAATGAGCAGTTCTTC. It translates to CSAGQGSSYNEQFF.

Comments on this clonotype: Being one base from a much bigger clone, this may be a read error. J is TRBJ2-6 and V is TRBV7-9, with 7 nucleotides matching TRBD2. The CDR3 totals 16 residues. Germline values: CDR1 SEHNR, CDR2 FQNEAQ (reference sequence). Written as DNA, the CDR3 is TGTGCCAGCAGCCTTCGGGGGGTCTCCGGGGCCAACGTCCGGACTTTC. Protein: CASSLRGVSGANVRTF.

The chain is built from TRBV5-1 and TRBJ1-1; the match to TRBD1 covers 9 bases. V lost 5 bases to trimming and J lost 7 bases; unmatched junction nucleotides: 9. Germline assignment: CDR1 SGHRS and CDR2 YFSETQ. The CDR3 contains 14 residues. The DNA of the CDR3 is TGCGCCAGCAGTCTGACAGGGGGAATGGTTGAAGCTTTCTTT. It is translated as CASSLTGGMVEAFF.

This chain links TRBV7-3 with TRBJ2-2; a possible D gene is TRBD1 (6 bases). Germline values: CDR1 SGHTA, CDR2 FQGTGA. The CDR3 extends over 16 amino acids. V was shortened by 8 bases and J by 1 base, with 17 bases between the two germline ends. CDR3 loop: CASRLDSGMNTGELFF. The DNA for the CDR3 is TGTGCCAGCCGCCTGGACAGCGGAATGAACACCGGGGAGCTGTTTTTT.

The sample holds many counts of this clonotype. The V call is TRBV7-8, the J call TRBJ2-5; D unclear. The CDR3 is 12 amino acids. Trimming removed 8 bases at V and 1 base at J, with 8 bases between. Germline V gene sequence: CDR1 SGHVS, CDR2 FQNEAQ. The CDR3 DNA is TGTGCCAGCGCATGGGCCCAAGAGACCCAGTACTTC. The encoded protein is CASAWAQETQYF.

This clonotype was found once. The chain uses TRBV5-4 and TRBJ1-1; no clear D gene. Per germline, CDR1 SGHNT and CDR2 YYREEE (reference sequence). The CDR3 has 14 residues. V was trimmed by 4 bases and J by 1 base, leaving 11 bases between them. As DNA, the CDR3 is TGTGCCAGCAGCCAGGCCTTTGGGAACACTGAAGCTTTCTTT. Its translation is CASSQAFGNTEAFF.

This clonotype has just a few counts. This chain uses TRBV7-2 with TRBJ1-2; D is possibly TRBD1 (6 bases). The CDR3 is 15 residues long. Trimming removed 4 bases from V and 8 bases from J, with 20 bases in between. In germline, CDR1 is SGHTA, CDR2 FQGNSA. This chain's CDR3 is CASSSPGRGLEGYTF. The CDR3, as DNA: TGTGCCAGCAGCTCCCCGGGGAGGGGGTTGGAGGGCTACACCTTC.

The chain employs TRBV28 and TRBJ1-5; D ambiguous. This CDR3 comprises 17 residues. V lost 5 bases to trimming and J lost 0 bases, with 17 bases between them. Germline CDR1 and CDR2: MDHEN and SYDVKM. The CDR3 DNA reads as TGTGCCAGCAGTACTAAGGTCAATGCAATTAGCAATCAGCCCCAGCATTTT. Encoded protein: CASSTKVNAISNQPQHF.

J is TRBJ1-1 and V is TRBV6-5; TRBD1 might be the D (6 bases). The length of the CDR3 is 16 residues. Germline CDR1 is MNHEY and CDR2 is SVGAGI. V dropped 7 bases and J dropped 4 bases, with 22 bases sitting between them. This chain's CDR3 is CASMAGASFLGTEAFF. The DNA for the CDR3 is TGTGCCAGCATGGCAGGGGCAAGTTTTTTGGGCACTGAAGCTTTCTTT.

The sample holds many counts of this clonotype. The CDR3 protein is CASSWGQNTEAFF. The CDR3 region has the DNA TGTGCCAGCTCTTGGGGGCAGAACACTGAAGCTTTCTTT. The chain uses TRBV6-1 and TRBJ1-1, with D perhaps TRBD1 (6 bases). The CDR3 has 13 amino acids. Trimming removed 8 bases from V and 1 base from J, with 11 bases in between. The germline V gene encodes CDR1 MNHNS and CDR2 SASEGT.